The 4 T cell receptor beta chains below all came from one sample that was sequenced in a study of Ad26.COV2.S vaccination and SARS-CoV-2 variants. Noted treatment: over 15 received Ad26.COV2.S at low or high dose, single or two shots; about five received placebo; per-sample allocation not given. Sample collection was performed on day 63 after the first vaccine or placebo injection. Method: immunoSEQ multiplex PCR; TCRdb's copy keeps in-frame clones and lacks some. Of about 280,000 clones listed, roughly 86% are singletons. Source: peripheral blood, taken in a trial of Ad26.COV2.S vaccine versus placebo. These receptors all stem from a person between 18 and 65 years old who received the Ad26.COV2.S COVID-19 vaccine or a placebo.

V and J are TRBV7-2 and TRBJ1-6; D unresolved. Trimming pared 5 bases from V and 2 bases from J, leaving 10 bases between. Germline loops: CDR1 SGHTA, CDR2 FQGNSA. The CDR3 covers 15 residues. The CDR3 bases are TGTGCCAGCAGCCCCCGGGTCACCTATAATTCACCCCTCCACTTT. Translated: CASSPRVTYNSPLHF.

The chain links TRBV9 to TRBJ1-4; perhaps TRBD1 as D (6 bases). The CDR3 consists of 16 residues. Germline CDR1 SGDLS, CDR2 YYNGEE. The V gene lost 1 base and the J gene lost 5 bases, with 15 bases spanning the gap. In DNA, the CDR3 is TGTGCCAGCAGCGTAAGGGGGGGAACCTTAAATGAAAAACTGTTTTTT. Translation gives CASSVRGGTLNEKLFF. Full variable domain (outside the CDR3, taken from reference TRBV9 and TRBJ1-4): DSGVTQTPKHLITATGQRVTLRCSPRSGDLSVYWYQQSLDQGLQFLIQYYNGEERAKGNILERFSAQQFPDLHSELNLSSLELGDSALYFCASSVRGGTLNEKLFFGSGTQLSVL.

The genes are TRBV18 and TRBJ1-1, with D perhaps matching TRBD1 (6 bases). Germline CDR1 reads KGHSH; CDR2 reads LQKENI. V was pared by 2 bases and J by 0 bases, with 16 bases between. The CDR3 loop spans 17 amino acids. The CDR3 nucleotides read TGTGCCAGCTCACCATATACGGGACAAGTAATGAACACTGAAGCTTTCTTT. This gives the protein CASSPYTGQVMNTEAFF.

The rearrangement joins TRBV27 to TRBJ1-5; D not certain. Between the trimmed V and J ends, which lost 2 bases and 0 bases, there was a span of 5 bases. The CDR3 contains 14 residues. Germline values: CDR1 MNHEY, CDR2 SMNVEV (reference sequence). Here the CDR3 DNA reads TGTGCCAGCAGTTTAGGTTATAGCAATCAGCCCCAGCATTTT. Protein sequence: CASSLGYSNQPQHF.